This T cell receptor beta chain originates from a study of T cells after yellow fever vaccination. Study-level findings and limits: A large majority of primary-vaccination clones showed up again after the booster (approximately 96% CD4, about 87% CD8).

TCRdb re-called the 5' RACE reads through MiXCR, storing one row per CDR3 protein. Counted here are about 310,000 distinct CDR3 sequences, around 4% occurring once; the ten biggest clones make up 23%. The CDR3 is 13 residues long. V shed 2 bases and J shed 4 bases, with 6 bases lying between them. Germline V gene sequence: CDR1 MNHEY, CDR2 SVGAGI. This clonotype was detected only a few times. As yet, its antigen is unknown. The chain links TRBV6-5 to TRBJ1-5; D gene uncertain. The TCR was taken from a man younger than 35 who received the YFV17D yellow fever vaccine. Sequenced here: PBMCs, sampled on the day of the yellow fever booster vaccination. The CDR3 DNA sequence: TGTGCCAGCAGTTACACCGAAAATCAGCCCCAGCATTTT. It is translated as CASSYTENQPQHF.